This T cell receptor (beta chain) came from a study of blood T cell repertoires in COVID-19. Method: immunoSEQ multiplex PCR; TCRdb's copy keeps in-frame clones and lacks some. Found here are 400,000 or so clones, around 90% of them singletons; the top ten hold 0.8% to 0.85%. The sequence was obtained from a man aged 18 to 29 with COVID-19, enrolled during active disease. Sequenced sample: peripheral blood.

The CDR3 nucleotides are TGTGCCAGCAGTTCCTTGGGACTAGCGGGTACATCCTACAATGAGCAGTTCTTC. Translated, it gives CASSSLGLAGTSYNEQFF. V is TRBV27 and J is TRBJ2-1; 12 bases match TRBD2. The J segment lost 1 base and the V segment lost 4 bases, leaving 8 bases of the junction unmatched. This CDR3 is 18 amino acids long. Looked up from germline, CDR1 is MNHEY and CDR2 is SMNVEV (reference sequence).